This T cell receptor (beta chain) was captured in a study of identical twins. The V end lost 4 bases, the J end lost 0 bases, and 13 bases lay between the germline ends. Germline CDR1 LGHNA, CDR2 YSLEER. This CDR3 has 16 amino acids. TCRdb re-derived calls from the 5' RACE reads in MiXCR, one entry per CDR3 protein. The sample yields under 800,000 distinct CDR3 sequences, about 20% seen once. These records were also assigned to another study, of T cells expressing NK-cell markers. This second report adds: Dominance of the CD3+CD56-NKG2C+ fraction by these clonotypes also held in a handful of donors.

This chain joins TRBV4-3 and TRBJ2-4, with D uncertain. Sequenced material: PBMCs. This TCR was recovered from a woman younger than 30 in good health. CDR3: CASSLTSTLAKNIQYF. The CDR3 DNA sequence: TGCGCCAGCAGCCTGACGAGTACCCTAGCCAAAAACATTCAGTACTTC.